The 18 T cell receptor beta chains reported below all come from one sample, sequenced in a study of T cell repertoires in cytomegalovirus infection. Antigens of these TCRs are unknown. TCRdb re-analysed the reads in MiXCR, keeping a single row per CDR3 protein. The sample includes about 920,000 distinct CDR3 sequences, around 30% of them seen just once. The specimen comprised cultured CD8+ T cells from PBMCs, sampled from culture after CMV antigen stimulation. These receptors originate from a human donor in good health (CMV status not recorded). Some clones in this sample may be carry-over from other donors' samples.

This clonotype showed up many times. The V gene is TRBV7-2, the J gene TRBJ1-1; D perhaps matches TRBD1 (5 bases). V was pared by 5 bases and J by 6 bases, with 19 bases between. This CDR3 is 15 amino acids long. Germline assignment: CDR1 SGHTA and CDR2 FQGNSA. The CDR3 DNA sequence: TGTGCCAGCAGCCCGGGGGGGGGTCCGGGGGCTGAAGCTTTCTTT. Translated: CASSPGGGPGAEAFF.

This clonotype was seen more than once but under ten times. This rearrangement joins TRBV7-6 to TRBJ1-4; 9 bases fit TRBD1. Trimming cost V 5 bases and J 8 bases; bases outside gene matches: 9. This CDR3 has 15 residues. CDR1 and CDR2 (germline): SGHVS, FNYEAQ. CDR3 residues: CASSPRTGVGEKLFF. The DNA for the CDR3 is TGTGCCAGCAGCCCCCGGACAGGGGTAGGCGAAAAACTGTTTTTT.

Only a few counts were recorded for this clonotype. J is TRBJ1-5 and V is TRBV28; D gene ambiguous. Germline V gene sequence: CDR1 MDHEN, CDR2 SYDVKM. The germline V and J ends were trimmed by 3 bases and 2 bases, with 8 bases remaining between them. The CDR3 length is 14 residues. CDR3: CASSFWNRNQPQHF. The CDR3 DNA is TGTGCCAGCAGTTTTTGGAACCGCAATCAGCCCCAGCATTTT.

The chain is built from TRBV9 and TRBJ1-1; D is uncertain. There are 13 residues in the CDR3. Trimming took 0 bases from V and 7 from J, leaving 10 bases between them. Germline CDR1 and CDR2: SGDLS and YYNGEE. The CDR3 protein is CASSVARDGEAFF. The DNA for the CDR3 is TGTGCCAGCAGCGTAGCCAGAGACGGTGAAGCTTTCTTT.

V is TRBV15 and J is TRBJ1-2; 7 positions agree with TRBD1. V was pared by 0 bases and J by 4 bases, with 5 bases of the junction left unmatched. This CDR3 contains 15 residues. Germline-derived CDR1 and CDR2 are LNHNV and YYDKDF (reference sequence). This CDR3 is CATSRDRAGGYGYTF. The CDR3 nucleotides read TGTGCCACCAGCAGAGATCGCGCAGGGGGCTATGGCTACACCTTC. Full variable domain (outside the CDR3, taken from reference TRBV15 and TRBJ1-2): DAMVIQNPRYQVTQFGKPVTLSCSQTLNHNVMYWYQQKSSQAPKLLFHYYDKDFNNEADTPDNFQSRRPNTSFCFLDIRSPGLGDTAMYLCATSRDRAGGYGYTFGSGTRLTVV.

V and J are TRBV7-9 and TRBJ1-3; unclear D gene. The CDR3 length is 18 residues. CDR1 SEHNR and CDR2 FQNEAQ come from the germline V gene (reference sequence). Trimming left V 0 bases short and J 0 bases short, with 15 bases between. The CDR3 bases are TGTGCCAGCAGCTTAGCCATTTTGTCGGAAAGCTCTGGAAACACCATATATTTT. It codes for CASSLAILSESSGNTIYF.

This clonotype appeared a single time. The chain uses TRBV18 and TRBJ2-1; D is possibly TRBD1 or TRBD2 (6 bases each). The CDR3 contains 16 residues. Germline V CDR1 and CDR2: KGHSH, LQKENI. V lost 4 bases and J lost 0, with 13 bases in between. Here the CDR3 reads CASSQGGPSSYNEQFF. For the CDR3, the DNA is TGTGCCAGCTCACAAGGGGGGCCAAGCTCCTACAATGAGCAGTTCTTC.

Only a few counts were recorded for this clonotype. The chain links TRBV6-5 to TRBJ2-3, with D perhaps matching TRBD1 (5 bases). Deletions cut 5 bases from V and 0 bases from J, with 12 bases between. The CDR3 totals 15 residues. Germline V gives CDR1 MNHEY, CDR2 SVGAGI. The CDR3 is CASSVERGSTDTQYF. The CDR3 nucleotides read TGTGCCAGCAGTGTGGAAAGGGGTAGCACAGATACGCAGTATTTT.

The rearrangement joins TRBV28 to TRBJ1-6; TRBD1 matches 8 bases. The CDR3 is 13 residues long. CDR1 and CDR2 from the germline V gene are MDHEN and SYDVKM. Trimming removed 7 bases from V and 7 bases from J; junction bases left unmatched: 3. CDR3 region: CASNGQGNSPLHF. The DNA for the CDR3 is TGTGCCAGCAACGGACAGGGAAATTCACCCCTCCACTTT.

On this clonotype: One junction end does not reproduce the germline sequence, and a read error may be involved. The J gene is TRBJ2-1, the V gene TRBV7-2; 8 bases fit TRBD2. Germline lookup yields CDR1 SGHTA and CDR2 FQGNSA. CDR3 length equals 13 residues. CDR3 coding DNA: TGTGTCAGCCAAACGGGGACTAGAAATGAGCAGTTCTTC. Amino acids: CVSQTGTRNEQFF.

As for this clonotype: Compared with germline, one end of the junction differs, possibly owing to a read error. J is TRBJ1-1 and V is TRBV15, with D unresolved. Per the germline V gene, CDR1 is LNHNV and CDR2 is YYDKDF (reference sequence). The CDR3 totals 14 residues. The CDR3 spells CVTSRDLGETEAFF. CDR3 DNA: TGTGTCACCAGCAGAGATCTGGGAGAAACTGAAGCTTTCTTT.

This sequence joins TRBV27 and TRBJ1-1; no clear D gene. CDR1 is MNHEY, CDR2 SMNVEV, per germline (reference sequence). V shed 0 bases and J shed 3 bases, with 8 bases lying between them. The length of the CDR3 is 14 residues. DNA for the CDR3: TGTGCCAGCAGTTTATCGAGTCTTTACACTGAAGCTTTCTTT. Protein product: CASSLSSLYTEAFF.

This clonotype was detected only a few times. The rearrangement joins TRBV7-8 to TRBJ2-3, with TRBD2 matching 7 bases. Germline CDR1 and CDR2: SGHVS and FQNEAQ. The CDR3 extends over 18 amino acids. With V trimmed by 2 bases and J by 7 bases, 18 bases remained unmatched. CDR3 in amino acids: CASSLKSGRGLPWNTQYF. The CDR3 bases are TGTGCCAGCAGCTTAAAATCCGGGCGGGGGTTACCGTGGAATACGCAGTATTTT.

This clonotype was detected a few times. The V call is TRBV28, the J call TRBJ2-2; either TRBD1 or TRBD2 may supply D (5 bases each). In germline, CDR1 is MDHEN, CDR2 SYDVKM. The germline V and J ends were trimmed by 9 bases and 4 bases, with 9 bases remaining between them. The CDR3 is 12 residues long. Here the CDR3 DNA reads TGTGCCAGTCCGGGGCCCACCGGGGAGCTGTTTTTT. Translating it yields CASPGPTGELFF.

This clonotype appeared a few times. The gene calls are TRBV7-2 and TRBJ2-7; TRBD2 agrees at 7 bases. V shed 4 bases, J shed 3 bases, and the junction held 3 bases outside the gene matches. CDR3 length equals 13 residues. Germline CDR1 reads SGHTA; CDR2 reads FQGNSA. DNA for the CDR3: TGTGCCAGCAGCTGGGGAGGGGACTACGAGCAGTACTTC. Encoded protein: CASSWGGDYEQYF.

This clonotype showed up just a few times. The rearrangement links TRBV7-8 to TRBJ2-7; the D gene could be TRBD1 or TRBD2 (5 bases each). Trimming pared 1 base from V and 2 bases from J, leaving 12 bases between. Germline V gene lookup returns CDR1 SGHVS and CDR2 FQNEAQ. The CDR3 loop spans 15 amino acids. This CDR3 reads CASSLVGTEPYEQYF. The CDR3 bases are TGTGCCAGCAGCTTAGTAGGGACGGAGCCCTACGAGCAGTACTTC.

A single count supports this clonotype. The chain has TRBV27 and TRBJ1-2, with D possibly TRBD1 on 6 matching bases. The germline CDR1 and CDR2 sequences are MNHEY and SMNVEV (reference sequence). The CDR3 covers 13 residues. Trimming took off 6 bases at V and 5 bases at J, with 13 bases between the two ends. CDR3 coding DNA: TGTGCCAGCAGGGGGGCAGGGAGTTATGGCTACACCTTC. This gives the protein CASRGAGSYGYTF.

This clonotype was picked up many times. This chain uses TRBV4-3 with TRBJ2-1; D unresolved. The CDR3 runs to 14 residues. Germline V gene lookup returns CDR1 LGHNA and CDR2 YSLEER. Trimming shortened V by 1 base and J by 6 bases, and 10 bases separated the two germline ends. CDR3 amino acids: CASSQVGSGNEQFF. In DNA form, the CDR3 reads TGCGCCAGCAGCCAAGTAGGGTCCGGCAATGAGCAGTTCTTC.